This T cell receptor (beta chain) was sequenced during a study of CD4 T cells in relation to SARS-CoV-2 and coronaviruses. About the research overall: After 10 days of antigen culture, PBMC TCR beta CDR3s were sequenced. Study conclusions and caveats: Samples before the pandemic and after infection were not matched within any donor.

Before the COVID-19 pandemic, during about 2011-2019, CD4+ T cells were taken from unexposed donors. After roughly 9 days of culture, CD4+ T cells were isolated. Germline V gene lookup returns CDR1 SGHTA and CDR2 FQGNSA. This CDR3 has 13 residues. Trimming left V 6 bases short and J 13 bases short, with 16 bases between. Details on this clone: Its antigen is unidentified.

Sequenced by immunoSEQ multiplex PCR; TCRdb stores in-frame clones only, minus some. The table lists about 29,000 clones, 70% to 80% of them singletons. This rearrangement joins TRBV7-2 to TRBJ1-6, with D perhaps matching TRBD1 (5 bases). Sequences were obtained from CD4+ T cells from PBMCs, cultured in vitro. The clonotype was recovered from a human donor in good health. The CDR3 spells CASRLGVTLPLHF. The CDR3 DNA is TGTGCCAGCAGGTTGGGGGTTACTTTGCCCCTCCACTTT.